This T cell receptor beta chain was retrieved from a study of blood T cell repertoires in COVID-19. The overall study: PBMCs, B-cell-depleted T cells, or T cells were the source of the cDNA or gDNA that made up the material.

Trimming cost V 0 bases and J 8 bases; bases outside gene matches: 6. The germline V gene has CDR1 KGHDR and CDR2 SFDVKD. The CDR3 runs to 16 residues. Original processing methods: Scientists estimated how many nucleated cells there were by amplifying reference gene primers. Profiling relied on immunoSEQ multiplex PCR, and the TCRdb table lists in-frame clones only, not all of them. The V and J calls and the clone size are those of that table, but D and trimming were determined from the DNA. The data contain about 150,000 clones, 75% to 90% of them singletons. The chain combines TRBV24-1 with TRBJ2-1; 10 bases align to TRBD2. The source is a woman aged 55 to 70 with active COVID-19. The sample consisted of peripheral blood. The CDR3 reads CATSDLRSGRAHEQFF. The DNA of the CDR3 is TGTGCCACCAGTGATTTGAGGAGCGGGAGGGCCCATGAGCAGTTCTTC.